The rows below give T cell receptor beta chains drawn from one sample of a study of T cell clonotyping in hematopoietic cell transplantation. Data came from immunoSEQ multiplex PCR; TCRdb stores just in-frame clones and leaves some out. The data show about 18,000 clones, 86% seen once. The source was peripheral blood mononuclear cells, collected before stem cell transplant. All receptors come from a man aged 45-65 years with acute myeloid leukemia. Some clones in this sample may be carry-over from other donors' samples. Each CDR3 is given with its conserved first and last residue. Fields, in order: V gene, J gene, CDR3 protein.

v_call: TRBV19; j_call: TRBJ1-5; cdr3_aa: CASSLQGAQPQHF
v_call: TRBV28; j_call: TRBJ1-2; cdr3_aa: CASSSQGGGYTF
v_call: TRBV10-1; j_call: TRBJ1-5; cdr3_aa: CASSEFGNQPQHF
v_call: TRBV9; j_call: TRBJ2-2; cdr3_aa: CASSQTARTGELFF
v_call: TRBV7-6; j_call: TRBJ1-6; cdr3_aa: CASSRQGRSPLHF
v_call: TRBV9; j_call: TRBJ2-5; cdr3_aa: CASSVEPVYQETQYF
v_call: TRBV25-1; j_call: TRBJ1-1; cdr3_aa: CASSRDRVPNTEAFF
v_call: TRBV6-6; j_call: TRBJ1-2; cdr3_aa: CASSYRTQGDYGYTF
v_call: TRBV4-1; j_call: TRBJ2-7; cdr3_aa: CASSQGQGEAYEQYF
v_call: TRBV10-3; j_call: TRBJ2-7; cdr3_aa: CAISETEVSYEQYF
v_call: TRBV2; j_call: TRBJ1-1; cdr3_aa: CASSYRASTEAFF
v_call: TRBV4-3; j_call: TRBJ1-4; cdr3_aa: CASSQGQGNEKLFF
v_call: TRBV5-1; j_call: TRBJ1-5; cdr3_aa: CASSEANDQPQHF
v_call: TRBV5-1; j_call: TRBJ1-2; cdr3_aa: CASSRGQGADYGYTF
v_call: TRBV5-1; j_call: TRBJ2-7; cdr3_aa: CASSLVADSSYEQYF
v_call: TRBV19; j_call: TRBJ2-1; cdr3_aa: CASSIRVGQLRNEQFF
v_call: TRBV6-1; j_call: TRBJ2-7; cdr3_aa: CASSEPGTGSYEQYF
v_call: TRBV27; j_call: TRBJ1-5; cdr3_aa: CASRGQGINQPQHF
v_call: TRBV7-6; j_call: TRBJ1-2; cdr3_aa: CASSLGGAERGYTF
v_call: TRBV5-1; j_call: TRBJ1-6; cdr3_aa: CASSLAPASPLHF
v_call: TRBV5-6; j_call: TRBJ1-3; cdr3_aa: CASSLQQLLMSGNTIYF
v_call: TRBV9; j_call: TRBJ2-1; cdr3_aa: CASSVTVQYNEQFF
v_call: TRBV19; j_call: TRBJ2-7; cdr3_aa: CASSISVVYEQYF